This is a list of T cell receptor beta chains from one sample in a study of beta chain features in type 1 diabetes. Only in-frame clones appear in the TCRdb table, and some are missing; sequencing was by immunoSEQ multiplex PCR. The table includes nearly 350,000 clones, approximately 9.9% detected once. Material for sequencing was central memory CD4+ T cells from blood. Receptors originate from a man between 25 and 39 years old with type 1 diabetes. CDR3s include the opening cysteine and the closing phenylalanine or tryptophan. A D gene is named only where the DNA matches it firmly. Only part of the rows carry a size: once, few, many, or a class if the clone is expanded.

D gene: .
clone size: .
V gene: TRBV18
J gene: TRBJ1-3
CDR3 protein: CASSPSLVDGPGNTIYF
CDR3 DNA: TGTGCCAGCTCACCGTCCCTGGTCGATGGACCTGGAAACACCATATATTTT

D gene: .
clone size: many
V gene: TRBV25-1
J gene: TRBJ2-1
CDR3 protein: CASSESQGSHYNEQFF
CDR3 DNA: TGTGCCAGCAGTGAATCCCAGGGGTCGCACTACAATGAGCAGTTCTTC

D gene: .
clone size: few
V gene: TRBV7-8
J gene: TRBJ2-1
CDR3 protein: CASSEHLSFVRSSYNEQFF
CDR3 DNA: TGTGCCAGCAGTGAACACCTCTCTTTCGTTCGTAGCTCCTACAATGAGCAGTTCTTC

D gene: .
clone size: .
V gene: TRBV7-2
J gene: TRBJ2-2
CDR3 protein: CASSLSAGELFF
CDR3 DNA: TGTGCCAGCAGCCTTTCGGCCGGGGAGCTGTTTTTT

D gene: TRBD1
clone size: few
V gene: TRBV27
J gene: TRBJ1-2
CDR3 protein: CASSPRTGEDYGYTF
CDR3 DNA: TGTGCCAGCAGTCCTCGGACAGGGGAAGACTATGGCTACACCTTC

D gene: .
clone size: .
V gene: TRBV28
J gene: TRBJ1-1
CDR3 protein: CASSPWGRVGTEAFF
CDR3 DNA: TGTGCCAGCAGCCCCTGGGGCAGGGTGGGCACTGAAGCTTTCTTT

D gene: .
clone size: few
V gene: TRBV9
J gene: TRBJ1-6
CDR3 protein: CASSPRDRNNSPLHF
CDR3 DNA: TGTGCCAGCAGCCCCCGGGACCGAAATAATTCACCCCTCCACTTT

D gene: TRBD1
clone size: .
V gene: TRBV7-9
J gene: TRBJ2-2
CDR3 protein: CASSPVGQGRGRTGELFF
CDR3 DNA: TGTGCCAGCAGCCCAGTGGGACAGGGCAGAGGTCGCACCGGGGAGCTGTTTTTT

D gene: .
clone size: .
V gene: TRBV5-1
J gene: TRBJ2-5
CDR3 protein: CASSLLATEETQYF
CDR3 DNA: TGCGCCAGCAGCTTGCTCGCTACCGAAGAGACCCAGTACTTC

D gene: .
clone size: few
V gene: TRBV13
J gene: TRBJ2-7
CDR3 protein: CASSLSHLVYEQYF
CDR3 DNA: TGTGCCAGCAGCTTATCACACCTGGTATACGAGCAGTACTTC

D gene: TRBD1
clone size: few
V gene: TRBV2
J gene: TRBJ2-2
CDR3 protein: CASSGDRAAGELFF
CDR3 DNA: TGTGCCAGCAGCGGGGACAGGGCGGCCGGGGAGCTGTTTTTT

D gene: .
clone size: .
V gene: TRBV10-3
J gene: TRBJ2-1
CDR3 protein: CAISESKGNYNEQFF
CDR3 DNA: TGTGCCATCAGTGAGTCAAAGGGAAATTACAATGAGCAGTTCTTC

D gene: .
clone size: .
V gene: TRBV11-2
J gene: TRBJ1-1
CDR3 protein: CASSLSDTEAFF
CDR3 DNA: TGTGCCAGCAGCTTATCCGACACTGAAGCTTTCTTT

D gene: .
clone size: few
V gene: TRBV7-2
J gene: TRBJ2-5
CDR3 protein: CASSLGPSRAETQYF
CDR3 DNA: TGTGCCAGCAGCTTGGGTCCCTCTAGGGCGGAGACCCAGTACTTC

D gene: .
clone size: few
V gene: TRBV7-2
J gene: TRBJ1-5
CDR3 protein: CASRVGGHQPQHF
CDR3 DNA: TGTGCCAGCAGGGTCGGGGGCCATCAGCCCCAGCATTTT

D gene: .
clone size: many
V gene: TRBV5-4
J gene: TRBJ2-5
CDR3 protein: CASSPTDQETQYF
CDR3 DNA: TGTGCCAGCAGCCCGACGGACCAAGAGACCCAGTACTTC

D gene: .
clone size: .
V gene: TRBV5-1
J gene: TRBJ2-1
CDR3 protein: CASSFRAGYVDEQFF
CDR3 DNA: TGCGCCAGCAGCTTTAGAGCAGGGTATGTCGATGAGCAGTTCTTC

D gene: .
clone size: .
V gene: TRBV9
J gene: TRBJ2-5
CDR3 protein: CASTTNRGAGETQYF
CDR3 DNA: TGTGCCAGCACCACAAACCGGGGGGCAGGGGAGACCCAGTACTTC

D gene: TRBD1
clone size: .
V gene: TRBV6-5
J gene: TRBJ2-7
CDR3 protein: CASSKGQKTYEQYF
CDR3 DNA: TGTGCCAGCAGCAAGGGACAGAAGACCTACGAGCAGTACTTC

D gene: .
clone size: .
V gene: TRBV19
J gene: TRBJ1-4
CDR3 protein: CASSPNRDANEKLFF
CDR3 DNA: TGTGCCAGTAGTCCCAACAGGGACGCTAATGAAAAACTGTTTTTT

D gene: .
clone size: .
V gene: TRBV5-1
J gene: TRBJ2-3
CDR3 protein: CASRDPAAGDTQYF
CDR3 DNA: TGCGCCAGCAGAGACCCCGCAGCGGGAGATACGCAGTATTTT

D gene: .
clone size: few
V gene: TRBV2
J gene: TRBJ2-3
CDR3 protein: CASSDITDTQYF
CDR3 DNA: TGTGCCAGCAGTGACATCACAGATACGCAGTATTTT

D gene: .
clone size: few
V gene: TRBV2
J gene: TRBJ2-5
CDR3 protein: CASSVYDSTQYF
CDR3 DNA: TGTGCCAGCAGTGTATATGACTCGACCCAGTACTTC

D gene: TRBD2
clone size: .
V gene: TRBV6-6
J gene: TRBJ2-7
CDR3 protein: CASSYSRGGAYEQYF
CDR3 DNA: TGTGCCAGCAGTTACTCGCGGGGGGGAGCCTACGAGCAGTACTTC

D gene: TRBD2
clone size: .
V gene: TRBV4-1
J gene: TRBJ2-5
CDR3 protein: CASSQERGTSVNQETQYF
CDR3 DNA: TGCGCCAGCAGCCAAGAGAGGGGGACTAGTGTCAACCAAGAGACCCAGTACTTC

D gene: TRBD1
clone size: .
V gene: TRBV2
J gene: TRBJ1-1
CDR3 protein: CASWTGVFTHTTNTEAFF
CDR3 DNA: TGTGCCAGCTGGACAGGGGTGTTTACCCACACCACGAACACTGAAGCTTTCTTT

D gene: TRBD2
clone size: .
V gene: TRBV4-3
J gene: TRBJ2-4
CDR3 protein: CASSFGTSALDLAKNIQYF
CDR3 DNA: TGCGCCAGCAGCTTCGGGACTAGCGCCCTAGATCTAGCCAAAAACATTCAGTACTTC

D gene: TRBD1
clone size: .
V gene: TRBV9
J gene: TRBJ1-1
CDR3 protein: CASSFLQGARTEAFF
CDR3 DNA: TGTGCCAGCAGCTTTTTACAGGGGGCGCGCACTGAAGCTTTCTTT

D gene: TRBD1
clone size: many
V gene: TRBV5-5
J gene: TRBJ2-3
CDR3 protein: CASSLEGQGRTDTQYF
CDR3 DNA: TGTGCCAGCAGCTTGGAGGGACAGGGACGCACAGATACGCAGTATTTT

D gene: .
clone size: .
V gene: TRBV5-1
J gene: TRBJ2-3
CDR3 protein: CASSLALDTDTQYF
CDR3 DNA: TGCGCCAGCAGCTTGGCACTTGACACAGATACGCAGTATTTT

D gene: TRBD2
clone size: few
V gene: TRBV9
J gene: TRBJ2-5
CDR3 protein: CASSAVTSGGAETQYF
CDR3 DNA: TGTGCCAGCAGCGCCGTGACTAGCGGGGGGGCAGAGACCCAGTACTTC